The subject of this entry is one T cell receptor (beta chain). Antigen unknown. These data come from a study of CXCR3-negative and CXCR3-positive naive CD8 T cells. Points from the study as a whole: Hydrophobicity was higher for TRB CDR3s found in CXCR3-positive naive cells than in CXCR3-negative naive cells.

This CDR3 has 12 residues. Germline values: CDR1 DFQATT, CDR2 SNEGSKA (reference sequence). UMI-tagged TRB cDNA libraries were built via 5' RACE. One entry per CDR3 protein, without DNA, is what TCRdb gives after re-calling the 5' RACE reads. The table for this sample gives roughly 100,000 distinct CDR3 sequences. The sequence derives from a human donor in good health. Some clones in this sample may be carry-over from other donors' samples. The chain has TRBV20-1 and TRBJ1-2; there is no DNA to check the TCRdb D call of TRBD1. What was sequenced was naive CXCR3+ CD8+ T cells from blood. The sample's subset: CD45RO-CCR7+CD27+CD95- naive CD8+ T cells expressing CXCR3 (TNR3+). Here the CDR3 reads CSAPDSSYGYTF.